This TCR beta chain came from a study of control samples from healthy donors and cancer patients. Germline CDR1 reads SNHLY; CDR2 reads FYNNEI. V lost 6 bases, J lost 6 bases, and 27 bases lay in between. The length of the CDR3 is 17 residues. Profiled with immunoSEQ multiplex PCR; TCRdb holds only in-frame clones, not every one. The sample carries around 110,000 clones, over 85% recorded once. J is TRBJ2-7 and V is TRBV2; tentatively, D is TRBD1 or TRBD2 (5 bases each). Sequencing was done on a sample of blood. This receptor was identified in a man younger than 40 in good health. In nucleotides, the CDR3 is TGTGCCAGCAGCGGGTGGAACCGGGACGGTCCTCTGCCCGAGCAGTACGTC. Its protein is CASSGWNRDGPLPEQYV.